One sample yielded the 19 T cell receptor beta chains listed below, sequenced in a study of shared clonotypes between healthy human individuals (dated by TCRdb to 2018 to 2021). Preparation of the library involved the immunoSEQ multiplex PCR assay. TCRdb obtained this table from immuneACCESS and retained in-frame rearrangements with V and J assigned. These tables miss some clones; where compared with another copy, unresolved V genes account for less than half of the shortfall, and the remainder is unexplained. For this sample the table gives some 2,100,000 clones, of which around 93% were detected only once. Approximately 1.7% of the sample comes from the top ten. For the CD8 naive samples, CD45RO-negative cells were positively selected for CCR7, yielding a CD45RA+CCR7+ population from which TemRA cells were excluded. The specimen sequenced was naive CD8+ T cells from PBMCs. The label giving this sample's cell subset or site can be read as: CD45RA+CCR7+. Receptors originate from a man aged 18 to 29 in good health. Some clones in this sample may be carry-over from other donors' samples.

This clone was found a few times. The V call is TRBV29-1, the J call TRBJ1-1, with D unresolved. Trimming removed 7 bases at V and 6 bases at J, with 12 bases between. The CDR3 is made up of 11 amino acids. Germline V CDR1 and CDR2: SQVTM, ANQGSEA. In nucleotides, the CDR3 is TGCAGCGCCAGGTCTGGCGCTGAAGCTTTCTTT. The encoded protein is CSARSGAEAFF. The whole variable domain, remainder taken from reference TRBV29-1 and TRBJ1-1, is SAVISQKPSRDICQRGTSLTIQCQVDSQVTMMFWYRQQPGQSLTLIATANQGSEATYESGFVIDKFPISRPNLTFSTLTVSNMSPEDSSIYLCSARSGAEAFFGQGTRLTVV.

V usage is TRBV11-3 and J usage is TRBJ1-1, with 7 bases that match TRBD1. Per the germline V gene, CDR1 is SGHNT and CDR2 is YENEEA. The CDR3 length is 18 residues. The V segment lost 0 bases and the J segment 7 bases; nucleotides outside the gene matches: 17. CDR3 sequence reads: CASSLDGRAGGRFGEAFF. CDR3 sequence (DNA): TGTGCCAGCAGCTTAGATGGACGGGCAGGGGGTAGATTTGGTGAAGCTTTCTTT. Based on the CDR3 plus reference TRBV11-3 and TRBJ1-1, the full variable domain is EAGVVQSPRYKIIEKKQPVAFWCNPISGHNTLYWYLQNLGQGPELLIRYENEEAVDDSQLPKDRFSAERLKGVDSTLKIQPAELGDSAVYLCASSLDGRAGGRFGEAFFGQGTRLTVV.

This clone was detected only once. At the DNA level, this CDR3 is encoded by other sequences in the same sample as well. This chain joins TRBV7-9 and TRBJ1-1; no reliable D call. Trimming stripped 6 bases from V and 4 bases from J, with 6 bases between. The CDR3 length is 11 residues. Germline values: CDR1 SEHNR, CDR2 FQNEAQ (reference sequence). The CDR3 sequence is CASSPGTEAFF. The CDR3, as DNA: TGTGCCAGCAGTCCGGGCACTGAAGCTTTCTTT.

The rearrangement uses TRBV4-3 and TRBJ2-4, with D maybe TRBD2 (6 bases). The CDR3 is 13 residues long. Germline V CDR1 and CDR2: LGHNA, YSLEER. The germline V and J ends were trimmed by 3 bases and 8 bases, with 11 bases remaining between them. CDR3 protein: CASSQTGEDIQYF. CDR3 sequence (DNA): TGCGCCAGCAGCCAGACCGGGGAGGACATTCAGTACTTC.

This clone was counted once. The chain is built from TRBV27 and TRBJ2-7, with TRBD1 matching 9 bases. The CDR3 length is 17 residues. Trimming removed 4 bases from V and 2 bases from J; junction bases left unmatched: 12. The germline gives CDR1 MNHEY, CDR2 SMNVEV (reference sequence). For the CDR3, the DNA is TGTGCCAGCAGTTCCTCTGCCGGGGACAGGGAAGCCTACGAGCAGTACTTC. This sequence encodes CASSSSAGDREAYEQYF.

This chain links TRBV7-2 with TRBJ2-7; no firm D call. Germline CDR1 is SGHTA and CDR2 is FQGNSA. This CDR3 contains 13 residues. V lost 2 bases, J lost 4 bases, and 9 bases lay in between. Here the CDR3 reads CASSLFRGYEQYF. The CDR3 bases are TGTGCCAGCAGCTTATTCCGCGGTTACGAGCAGTACTTC.

This chain joins TRBV5-5 and TRBJ2-7, with D maybe TRBD1 (6 bases). CDR1 is SGHKS, CDR2 YYEKEE, per germline (reference sequence). The CDR3 is made up of 13 amino acids. The V end lost 4 bases, the J end lost 3 bases, and 11 bases lay between the germline ends. CDR3 bases: TGTGCCAGCAGCCCCCACAGGGACTACGAGCAGTACTTC. It codes for CASSPHRDYEQYF.

The rearrangement joins TRBV6-6 to TRBJ2-2; the D gene is possibly TRBD1 (7 bases). There are 15 residues in the CDR3. Germline V gives CDR1 MNHNY, CDR2 SVGAGI (reference sequence). Trimming cost V 2 bases and J 6 bases, with 13 bases left between them. CDR3 sequence reads: CASSYTQGRSGELFF. In nucleotides, the CDR3 is TGTGCCAGCAGTTACACACAGGGGAGGTCCGGGGAGCTGTTTTTT.

The rearrangement links TRBV4-2 to TRBJ2-7; TRBD1 is a possible D gene (5 bases). Trimming shortened V by 3 bases and J by 2 bases, and 8 bases separated the two germline ends. The CDR3 is made up of 13 amino acids. Germline V gives CDR1 LGHNA, CDR2 YNFKEQ. In DNA form, the CDR3 reads TGTGCCAGCAGCCAGAAGGGGCCCTACGAGCAGTACTTC. Translating it yields CASSQKGPYEQYF.

This chain uses TRBV11-2 with TRBJ2-5; the D is unclear. Per germline, CDR1 SGHAT and CDR2 FQNNGV. V was cut by 2 bases and J by 0 bases, with 13 bases left in between. The CDR3 is made up of 16 amino acids. The CDR3 sequence: CASSLYSRNYQETQYF. DNA of the CDR3: TGTGCCAGCAGCTTATATAGTCGAAACTACCAAGAGACCCAGTACTTC.

The chain recombines TRBV15 with TRBJ1-2; the D gene is possibly TRBD1 (5 bases). V was trimmed by 0 bases and J by 5 bases, leaving 13 bases between them. This CDR3 has 15 amino acids. Germline CDR1 LNHNV, CDR2 YYDKDF (reference sequence). CDR3 in amino acids: CATSRDLAGGYGYTF. CDR3 DNA: TGTGCCACCAGCAGAGATTTAGCGGGGGGTTATGGCTACACCTTC.

The table lists this clone with a count of one. The V gene is TRBV7-8, the J gene TRBJ2-7; weak D call: TRBD2 (7 bases). In germline, CDR1 is SGHVS, CDR2 FQNEAQ. The CDR3 is 14 amino acids. The V and J ends lost 4 bases and 2 bases respectively, with 12 bases between them. CDR3 nucleotides: TGTGCCAGCAGCTCTGGGGGGGCGACCTACGAGCAGTACTTC. Protein product: CASSSGGATYEQYF.

The chain combines TRBV27 with TRBJ2-2; 10 bases fit TRBD2. V lost 2 bases and J lost 6; bases outside the gene matches: 15. The CDR3 totals 19 residues. Germline CDR1 is MNHEY and CDR2 is SMNVEV (reference sequence). Written as DNA, the CDR3 is TGTGCCAGCAGTTTACTAGCGGGAGTATCCTTTATTCCGGCCGGGGAGCTGTTTTTT. It yields the protein CASSLLAGVSFIPAGELFF.

Remarks on this clone: A read error is likely here: a far larger clone is one base away. Other DNA sequences in the same sample also yield this CDR3. The chain carries TRBV7-2 and TRBJ2-7, with D tentatively TRBD2 (5 bases). V was shortened by 5 bases and J by 3 bases, with 8 bases between the two germline ends. The CDR3 has 12 residues. Per the germline V gene, CDR1 is SGHTA and CDR2 is FQGNSA. The CDR3 coding sequence is TGTGCCAGCAGCCCTCGGGGCTACGAGCAGTACTTC. Translated: CASSPRGYEQYF. The whole variable domain, remainder taken from reference TRBV7-2 and TRBJ2-7, is GAGVSQSPSNKVTEKGKDVELRCDPISGHTALYWYRQSLGQGLEFLIYFQGNSAPDKSGLPSDRFSAERTGGSVSTLTIQRTQQEDSAVYLCASSPRGYEQYFGPGTRLTVT.

A word on this clone: The same CDR3 can be traced to other DNA sequences in this sample. The rearrangement uses TRBV28 and TRBJ2-2; 13 bases line up with TRBD2. V dropped 6 bases and J dropped 5; count of bases not matched to a gene: 6. CDR3 size: 16 residues. Germline V gene sequence: CDR1 MDHEN, CDR2 SYDVKM. CDR3 residues: CASSLGLAGDTGELFF. The CDR3 bases are TGTGCCAGCAGCCTCGGACTAGCGGGAGATACCGGGGAGCTGTTTTTT.

This sequence joins TRBV28 and TRBJ1-4; D uncertain. Germline CDR1 is MDHEN and CDR2 is SYDVKM. The V end was cut by 10 bases, the J end by 2 bases, with 11 bases between. CDR3 size: 13 residues. CDR3 protein: CATEDGTNEKLFF. The DNA of the CDR3 is TGTGCCACCGAGGACGGGACTAATGAAAAACTGTTTTTT.

V usage is TRBV19 and J usage is TRBJ1-2; TRBD1 agrees at 12 bases. V lost 4 bases, J lost 0 bases, and 3 bases stayed unmatched. The germline V gene has CDR1 LNHDA and CDR2 SQIVND (reference sequence). This CDR3 contains 16 residues. The CDR3 spells CASSRDRGPANYGYTF. The CDR3 DNA reads as TGTGCCAGTAGTAGGGACAGGGGGCCAGCTAACTATGGCTACACCTTC.

CDR3 DNA sequence: TGTGCCAGCAGTTTCTACGACTCGGGCAGGGGCTTGAACACTGAAGCTTTCTTT. The encoded protein is CASSFYDSGRGLNTEAFF. The V call is TRBV28, the J call TRBJ1-1, with D possibly being TRBD1 (6 bases). The V gene lost 3 bases and the J gene lost 0 bases, with 20 bases spanning the gap. Germline V gene data show CDR1 as MDHEN and CDR2 as SYDVKM. The CDR3 covers 18 residues.

This chain connects TRBV27 to TRBJ2-5; perhaps TRBD1 as D (5 bases). Trimming cost V 4 bases and J 2 bases, with 14 bases left between them. CDR1 and CDR2 from the germline V gene are MNHEY and SMNVEV (reference sequence). This CDR3 contains 15 residues. The CDR3 is CASSSTWGHQETQYF. As DNA, the CDR3 is TGTGCCAGCAGTTCGACATGGGGCCATCAAGAGACCCAGTACTTC.